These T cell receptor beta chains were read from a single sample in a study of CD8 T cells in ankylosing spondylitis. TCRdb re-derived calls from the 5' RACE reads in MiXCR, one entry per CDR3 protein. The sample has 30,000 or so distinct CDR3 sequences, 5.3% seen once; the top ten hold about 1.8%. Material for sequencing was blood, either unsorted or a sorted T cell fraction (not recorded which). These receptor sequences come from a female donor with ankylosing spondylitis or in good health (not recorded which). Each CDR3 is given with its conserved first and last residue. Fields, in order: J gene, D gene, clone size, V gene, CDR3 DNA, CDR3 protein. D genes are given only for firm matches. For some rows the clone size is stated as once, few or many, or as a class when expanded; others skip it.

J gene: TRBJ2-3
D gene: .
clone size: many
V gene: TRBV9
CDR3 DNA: TGTGCCAGCAGCCCCCAGGACCGGGGCGGGGGCACAGATACGCAGTATTTT
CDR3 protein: CASSPQDRGGGTDTQYF

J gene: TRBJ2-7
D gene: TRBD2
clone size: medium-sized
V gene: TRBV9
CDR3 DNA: TGTGCCAGCAGCGTAGGCGGGACTAGGACTTTACGAGGGCAGTACTTC
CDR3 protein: CASSVGGTRTLRGQYF

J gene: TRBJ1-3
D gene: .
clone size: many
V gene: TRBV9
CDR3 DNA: TGTGCCAGCAGCGTAGGGCAGCTATATGGATCTGGAAACACCATATATTTT
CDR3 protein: CASSVGQLYGSGNTIYF

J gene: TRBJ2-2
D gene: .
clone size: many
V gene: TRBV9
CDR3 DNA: TGTGCCAGCAGCGTGAAGGCGAGCGGGGAGCTGTTTTTT
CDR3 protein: CASSVKASGELFF

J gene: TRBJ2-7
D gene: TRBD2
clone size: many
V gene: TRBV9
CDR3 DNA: TGTGCCAGCAGCGTTGCTGGGACTAGCCCCTACGAGCAGTACTTC
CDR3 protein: CASSVAGTSPYEQYF

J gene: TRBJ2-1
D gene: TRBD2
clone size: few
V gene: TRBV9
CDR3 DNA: TGTGCCAGCAGCGTAGACGCGGGGGACAATGAGCAGTTCTTC
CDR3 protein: CASSVDAGDNEQFF

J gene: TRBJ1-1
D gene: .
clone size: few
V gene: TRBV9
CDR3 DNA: TGTGCCAGCAGCGTAGACAGGCGTATGAACACTGAAGCTTTCTTT
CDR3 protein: CASSVDRRMNTEAFF

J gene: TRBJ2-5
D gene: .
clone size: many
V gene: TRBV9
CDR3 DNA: TGTGCCAGCAGCGTTAGGAGCGGAACTCAAGAGACCCAGTACTTC
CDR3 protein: CASSVRSGTQETQYF

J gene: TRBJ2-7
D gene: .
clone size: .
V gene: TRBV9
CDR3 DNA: TGTGCCAGCAGCAGGAGGGGGACGGACAGCTCCTACGAGCAGTACTTC
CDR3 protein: CASSRRGTDSSYEQYF

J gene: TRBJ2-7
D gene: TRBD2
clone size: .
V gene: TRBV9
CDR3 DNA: TGTGCCAGCAGCCCTACCGGGACTAGCGGATACGAGCAGTACTTC
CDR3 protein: CASSPTGTSGYEQYF

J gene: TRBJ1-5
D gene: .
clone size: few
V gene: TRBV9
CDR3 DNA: TGTGCCAGCAGCGTAAACGTTGGTAGCAATCAGCCCCAGCATTTT
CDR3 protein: CASSVNVGSNQPQHF

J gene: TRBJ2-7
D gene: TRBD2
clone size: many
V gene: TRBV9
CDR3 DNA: TGTGCCAGCAGCGTAACTAGCGGGAGGGCCACCTACGAGCAGTACTTC
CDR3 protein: CASSVTSGRATYEQYF

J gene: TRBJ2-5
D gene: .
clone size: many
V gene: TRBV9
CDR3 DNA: TGTGCCAGCAGCGTAGCAGGCCCCGGCTCGCAAGAGACCCAGTACTTC
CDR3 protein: CASSVAGPGSQETQYF

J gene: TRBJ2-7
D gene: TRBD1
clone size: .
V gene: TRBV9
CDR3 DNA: TGTGCCAGCAGCGTAGGGACAGGGGAATTTGGGCCCTACGAGCAGTACTTC
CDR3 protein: CASSVGTGEFGPYEQYF

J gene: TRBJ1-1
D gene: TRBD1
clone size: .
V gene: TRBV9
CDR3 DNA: TGTGCCAGCAGCGTTCAGGGGGGATTGAACACTGAAGCTTTCTTT
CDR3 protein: CASSVQGGLNTEAFF

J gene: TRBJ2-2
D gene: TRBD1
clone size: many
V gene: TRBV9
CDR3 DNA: TGTGCCAGCAGCGCCTGGACAGGATTAAACACCGGGGAGCTGTTTTTT
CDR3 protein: CASSAWTGLNTGELFF

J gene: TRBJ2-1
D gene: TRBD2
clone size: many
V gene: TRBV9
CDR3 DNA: TGTGCCAGCAGCGTAGCCGGGAGGGCCATCAATGAGCAGTTCTTC
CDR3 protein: CASSVAGRAINEQFF

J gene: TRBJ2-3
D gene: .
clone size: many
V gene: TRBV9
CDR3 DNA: TGTGCCAGCAGCGTAGTGGACGGAGGCACAGATACGCAGTATTTT
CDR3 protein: CASSVVDGGTDTQYF

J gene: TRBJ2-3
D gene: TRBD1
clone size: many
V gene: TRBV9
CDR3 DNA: TGTGCCAGCAGCGTAGCAGGGGGACCTAGCACAGATACGCAGTATTTT
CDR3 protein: CASSVAGGPSTDTQYF

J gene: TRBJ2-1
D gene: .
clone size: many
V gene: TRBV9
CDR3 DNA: TGTGCCAGCAGCGGGGGGGCTAGCGCGTACAATGAGCAGTTCTTC
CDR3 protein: CASSGGASAYNEQFF

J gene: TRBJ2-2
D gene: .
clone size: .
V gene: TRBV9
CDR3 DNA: TGTGCCAGCAGCGTAGGACATTCGAACACCGGGGAGCTGTTTTTT
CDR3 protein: CASSVGHSNTGELFF

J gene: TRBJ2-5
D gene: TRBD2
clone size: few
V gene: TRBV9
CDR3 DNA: TGTGCCAGCAGCGGTGGACTAGCGGGGGGCCCGGGCGAGACCCAGTACTTC
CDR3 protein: CASSGGLAGGPGETQYF

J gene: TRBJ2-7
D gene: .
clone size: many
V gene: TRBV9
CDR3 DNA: TGTGCCAGCAGCACACAGGGCTACGAGCAGTACTTC
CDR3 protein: CASSTQGYEQYF

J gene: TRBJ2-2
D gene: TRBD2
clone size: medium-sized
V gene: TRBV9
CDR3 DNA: TGTGCCAGCAGCGAAAGGCTAGCGGGAGGATCGAACACCGGGGAGCTGTTTTTT
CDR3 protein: CASSERLAGGSNTGELFF

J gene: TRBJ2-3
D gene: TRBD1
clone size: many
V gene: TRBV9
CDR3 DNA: TGTGCCAGCAGCGGGGGACAGTACACAGATACGCAGTATTTT
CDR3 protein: CASSGGQYTDTQYF

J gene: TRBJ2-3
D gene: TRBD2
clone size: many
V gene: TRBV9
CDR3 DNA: TGTGCCAGCAGCGTTTTCGGGACTAGCGGGCAAGATACGCAGTATTTT
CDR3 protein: CASSVFGTSGQDTQYF

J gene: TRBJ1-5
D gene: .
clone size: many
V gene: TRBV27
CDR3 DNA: TGTGCCATCTGGGGGGATCAGCCCCAGCATTTT
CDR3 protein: CAIWGDQPQHF

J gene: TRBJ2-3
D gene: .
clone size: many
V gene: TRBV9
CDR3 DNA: TGTGCCAGCAGCCCCATTACAAACACAGATACGCAGTATTTT
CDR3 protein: CASSPITNTDTQYF

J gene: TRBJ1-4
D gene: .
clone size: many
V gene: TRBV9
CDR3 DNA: TGTGCCAGCAGCTCTCGCCCCGGACGGTATAATGAAAAACTGTTTTTT
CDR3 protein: CASSSRPGRYNEKLFF

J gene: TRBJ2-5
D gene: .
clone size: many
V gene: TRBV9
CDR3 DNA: TGTGCCAGCAGCGTAGGTTCTAGCCACTCAGGGGAGACCCAGTACTTC
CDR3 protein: CASSVGSSHSGETQYF

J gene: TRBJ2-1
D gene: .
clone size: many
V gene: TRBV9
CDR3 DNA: TGTGCCAGCAGCGTTATTACTAGCCGGGGCCGGAGTGAGCAGTTCTTC
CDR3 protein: CASSVITSRGRSEQFF

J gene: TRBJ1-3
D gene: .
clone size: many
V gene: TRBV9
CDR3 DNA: TGTGCCAGCAGCACTTCGGCCAACTCTGGAAACACCATATATTTT
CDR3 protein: CASSTSANSGNTIYF

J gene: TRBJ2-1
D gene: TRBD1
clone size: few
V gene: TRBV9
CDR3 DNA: TGTGCCAGCAGCGTAGAGGGGGCGAGTCACAATGAGCAGTTCTTC
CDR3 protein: CASSVEGASHNEQFF

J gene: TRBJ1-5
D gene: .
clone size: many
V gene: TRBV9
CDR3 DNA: TGTGCCAGCAGCCAAGGGGTTGGTGGCAATCAGCCCCAGCATTTT
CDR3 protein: CASSQGVGGNQPQHF

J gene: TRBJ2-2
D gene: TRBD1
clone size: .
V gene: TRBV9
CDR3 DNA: TGTGCCAGCAGCGTAGACGGGACAGGGAGAGTTGGGCTGTTTTTT
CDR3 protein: CASSVDGTGRVGLFF

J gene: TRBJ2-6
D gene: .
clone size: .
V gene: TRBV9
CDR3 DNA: TGTGCCAGCAGCGTGTCCGGGGCTGGGGCCAACGTCCTGACTTTC
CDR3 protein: CASSVSGAGANVLTF

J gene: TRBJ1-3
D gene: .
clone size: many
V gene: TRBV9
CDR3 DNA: TGTGCCAGCAGCGCCCGGGACACGTCTTCCTGGGTCTCTGGAAACACCATATATTTT
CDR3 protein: CASSARDTSSWVSGNTIYF